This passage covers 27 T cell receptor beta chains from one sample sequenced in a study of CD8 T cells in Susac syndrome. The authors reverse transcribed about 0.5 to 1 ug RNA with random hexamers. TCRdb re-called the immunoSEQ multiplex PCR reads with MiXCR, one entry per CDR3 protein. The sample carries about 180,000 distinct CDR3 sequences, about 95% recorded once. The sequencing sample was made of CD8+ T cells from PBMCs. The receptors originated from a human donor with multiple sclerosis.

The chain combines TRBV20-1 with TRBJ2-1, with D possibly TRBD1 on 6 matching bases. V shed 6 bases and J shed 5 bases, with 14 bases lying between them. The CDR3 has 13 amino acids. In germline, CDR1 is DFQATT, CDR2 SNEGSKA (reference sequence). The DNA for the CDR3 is TGCAGTGCCTCCTGGACAGCCGACAATGAGCAGTTCTTC. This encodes CSASWTADNEQFF.

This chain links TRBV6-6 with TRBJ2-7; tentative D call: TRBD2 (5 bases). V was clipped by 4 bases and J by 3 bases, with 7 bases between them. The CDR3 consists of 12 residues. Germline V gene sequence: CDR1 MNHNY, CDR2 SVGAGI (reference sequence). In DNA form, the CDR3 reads TGTGCCAGCAGTTGGACTGGCTACGAGCAGTACTTC. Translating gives CASSWTGYEQYF.

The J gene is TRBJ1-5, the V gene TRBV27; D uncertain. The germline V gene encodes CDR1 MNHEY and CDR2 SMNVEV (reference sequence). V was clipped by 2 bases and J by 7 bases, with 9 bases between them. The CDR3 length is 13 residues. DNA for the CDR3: TGTGCCAGCAGTTTAAGACCTTCGCAGCCCCAGCATTTT. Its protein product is CASSLRPSQPQHF.

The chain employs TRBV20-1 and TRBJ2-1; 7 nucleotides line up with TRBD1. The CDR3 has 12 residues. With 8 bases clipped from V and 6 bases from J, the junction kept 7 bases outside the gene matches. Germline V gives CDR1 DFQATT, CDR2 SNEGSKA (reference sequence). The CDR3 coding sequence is TGCAGTCCATGGACAGGTTTCAATGAGCAGTTCTTC. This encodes CSPWTGFNEQFF.

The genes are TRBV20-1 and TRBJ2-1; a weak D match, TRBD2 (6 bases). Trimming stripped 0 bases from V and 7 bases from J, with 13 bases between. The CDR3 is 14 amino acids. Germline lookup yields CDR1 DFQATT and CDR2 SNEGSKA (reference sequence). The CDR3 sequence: CSARDGDSGNEQFF. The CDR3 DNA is TGCAGTGCTAGAGATGGGGACTCGGGAAATGAGCAGTTCTTC.

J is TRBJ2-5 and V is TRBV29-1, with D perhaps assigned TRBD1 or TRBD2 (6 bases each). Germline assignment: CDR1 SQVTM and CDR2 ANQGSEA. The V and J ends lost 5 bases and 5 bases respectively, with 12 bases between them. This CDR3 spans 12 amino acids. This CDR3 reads CSVRGGRETQYF. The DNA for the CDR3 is TGCAGCGTTCGAGGGGGGCGTGAGACCCAGTACTTC.

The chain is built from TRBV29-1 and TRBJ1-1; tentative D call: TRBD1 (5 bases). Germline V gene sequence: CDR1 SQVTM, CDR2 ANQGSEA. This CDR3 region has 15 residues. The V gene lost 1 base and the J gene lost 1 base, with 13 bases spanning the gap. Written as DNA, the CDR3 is TGCAGCGTTGAAGGTCGAGGAACAGGGAACACTGAAGCTTTCTTT. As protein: CSVEGRGTGNTEAFF.

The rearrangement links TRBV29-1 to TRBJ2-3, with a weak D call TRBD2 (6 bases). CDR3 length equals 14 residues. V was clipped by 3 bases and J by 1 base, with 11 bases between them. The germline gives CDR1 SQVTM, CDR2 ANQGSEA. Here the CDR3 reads CSVDGSGGTDTQYF. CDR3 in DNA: TGCAGCGTTGATGGTTCGGGGGGCACAGATACGCAGTATTTT.

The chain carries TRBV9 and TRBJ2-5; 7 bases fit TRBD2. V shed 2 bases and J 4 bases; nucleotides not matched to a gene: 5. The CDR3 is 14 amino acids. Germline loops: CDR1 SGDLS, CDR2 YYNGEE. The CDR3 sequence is CASSVAGVVETQYF. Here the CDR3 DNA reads TGTGCCAGCAGCGTCGCGGGAGTGGTAGAGACCCAGTACTTC.

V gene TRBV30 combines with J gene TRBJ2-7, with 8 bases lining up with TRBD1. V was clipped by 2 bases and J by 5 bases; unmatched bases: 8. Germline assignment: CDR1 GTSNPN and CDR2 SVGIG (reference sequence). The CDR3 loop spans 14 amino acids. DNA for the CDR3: TGTGCCTGGAGTCCGGGACAGGCCAAGGACGAGCAGTACTTC. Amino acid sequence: CAWSPGQAKDEQYF.

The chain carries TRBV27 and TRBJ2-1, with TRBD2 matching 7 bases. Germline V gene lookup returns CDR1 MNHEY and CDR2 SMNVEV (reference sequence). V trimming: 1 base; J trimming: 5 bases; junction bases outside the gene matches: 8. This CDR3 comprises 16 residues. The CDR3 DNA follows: TGTGCCAGCAGTTTATTTGCGGGAGAGCGCAACAATGAGCAGTTCTTC. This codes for CASSLFAGERNNEQFF.

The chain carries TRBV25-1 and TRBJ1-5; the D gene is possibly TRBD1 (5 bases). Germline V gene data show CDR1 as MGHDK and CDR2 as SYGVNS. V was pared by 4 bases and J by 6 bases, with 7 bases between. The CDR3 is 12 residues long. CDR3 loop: CASSVGGQPQHF. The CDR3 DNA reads TGTGCCAGCAGTGTTGGGGGTCAGCCCCAGCATTTT.

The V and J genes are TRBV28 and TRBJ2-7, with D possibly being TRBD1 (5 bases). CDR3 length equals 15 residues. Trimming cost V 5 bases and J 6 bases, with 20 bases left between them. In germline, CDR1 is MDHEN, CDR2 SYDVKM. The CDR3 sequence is CASSPPTGQHLEQYF. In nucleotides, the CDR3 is TGTGCCAGCAGTCCACCTACAGGACAACACCTCGAGCAGTACTTC.

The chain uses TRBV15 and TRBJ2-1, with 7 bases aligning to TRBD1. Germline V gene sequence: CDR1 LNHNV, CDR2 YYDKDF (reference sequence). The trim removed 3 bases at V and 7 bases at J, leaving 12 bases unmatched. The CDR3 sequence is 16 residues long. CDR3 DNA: TGTGCCACCAGCAGGCTGACAGGGCCCATGTGGAATGAGCAGTTCTTC. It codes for CATSRLTGPMWNEQFF.

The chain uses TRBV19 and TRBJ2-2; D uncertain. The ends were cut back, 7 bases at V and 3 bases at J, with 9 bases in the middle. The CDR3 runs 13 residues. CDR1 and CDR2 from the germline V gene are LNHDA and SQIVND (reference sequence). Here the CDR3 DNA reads TGTGCCAGTATCAGATGGGACACCGGGGAGCTGTTTTTT. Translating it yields CASIRWDTGELFF.

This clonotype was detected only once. CDR3 sequence: CASSLRKALIAKNIQYF. CDR3 nucleotides: TGTGCCAGCAGTTTACGAAAGGCCTTGATAGCCAAAAACATTCAGTACTTC. J is TRBJ2-4 and V is TRBV27; D call uncertain. Deletions cut 2 bases from V and 0 bases from J, with 14 bases between. From germline, CDR1 is MNHEY and CDR2 SMNVEV (reference sequence). CDR3 size: 17 residues.

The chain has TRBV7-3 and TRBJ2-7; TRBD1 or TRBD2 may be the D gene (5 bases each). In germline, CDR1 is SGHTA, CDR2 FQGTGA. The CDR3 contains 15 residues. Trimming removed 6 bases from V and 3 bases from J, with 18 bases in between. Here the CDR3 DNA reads TGTGCCAGCAGTTTAGGGGCGGGCCGAAACTACGAGCAGTACTTC. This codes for CASSLGAGRNYEQYF.

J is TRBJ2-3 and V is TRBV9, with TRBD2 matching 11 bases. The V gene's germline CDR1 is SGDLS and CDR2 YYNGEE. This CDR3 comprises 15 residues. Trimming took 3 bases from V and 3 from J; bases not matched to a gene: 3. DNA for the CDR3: TGTGCCAGCAGCGAGGGACTAGCGGATACAGATACGCAGTATTTT. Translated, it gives CASSEGLADTDTQYF.

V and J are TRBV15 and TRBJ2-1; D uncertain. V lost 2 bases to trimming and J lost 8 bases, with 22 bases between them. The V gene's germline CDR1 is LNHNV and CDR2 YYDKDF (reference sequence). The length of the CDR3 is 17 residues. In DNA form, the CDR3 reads TGTGCCACCAGCAGATATTTAGACCCCGTGACGATCTATGAGCAGTTCTTC. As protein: CATSRYLDPVTIYEQFF.

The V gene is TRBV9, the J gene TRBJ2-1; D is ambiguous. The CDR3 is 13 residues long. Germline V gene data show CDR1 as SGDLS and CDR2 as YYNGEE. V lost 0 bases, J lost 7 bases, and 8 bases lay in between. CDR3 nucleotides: TGTGCCAGCAGCGTAGTTGGAAAGAATGAGCAGTTCTTC. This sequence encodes CASSVVGKNEQFF.

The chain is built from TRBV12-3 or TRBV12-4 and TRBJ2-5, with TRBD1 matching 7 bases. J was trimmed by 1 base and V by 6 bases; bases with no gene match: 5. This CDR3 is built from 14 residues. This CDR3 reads CASSRQGAQETQYF. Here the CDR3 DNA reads TGTGCCAGCAGCCGACAGGGTGCCCAAGAGACCCAGTACTTC.

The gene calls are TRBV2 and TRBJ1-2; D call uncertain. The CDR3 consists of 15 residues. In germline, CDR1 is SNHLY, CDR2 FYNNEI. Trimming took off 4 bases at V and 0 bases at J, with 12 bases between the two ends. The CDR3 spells CASSGQRTANYGYTF. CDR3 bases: TGTGCCAGCAGTGGTCAAAGGACTGCTAACTATGGCTACACCTTC.

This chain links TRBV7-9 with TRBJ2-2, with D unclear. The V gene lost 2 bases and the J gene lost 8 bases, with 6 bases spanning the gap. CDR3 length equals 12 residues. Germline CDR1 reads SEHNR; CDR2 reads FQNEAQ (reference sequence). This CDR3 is CASSLIGGELFF. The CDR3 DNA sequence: TGTGCCAGCAGCTTAATCGGTGGGGAGCTGTTTTTT.

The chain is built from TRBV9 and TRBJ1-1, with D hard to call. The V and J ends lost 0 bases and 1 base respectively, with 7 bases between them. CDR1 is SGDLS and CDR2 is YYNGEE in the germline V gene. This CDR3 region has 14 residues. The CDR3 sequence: CASSVVGPNTEAFF. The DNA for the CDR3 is TGTGCCAGCAGCGTAGTAGGCCCGAACACTGAAGCTTTCTTT.

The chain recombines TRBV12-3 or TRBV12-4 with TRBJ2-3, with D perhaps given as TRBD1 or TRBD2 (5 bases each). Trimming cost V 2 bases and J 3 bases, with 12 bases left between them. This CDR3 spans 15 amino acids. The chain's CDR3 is CASSLWGSGTDTQYF. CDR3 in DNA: TGTGCCAGCAGTTTATGGGGGAGTGGGACAGATACGCAGTATTTT.

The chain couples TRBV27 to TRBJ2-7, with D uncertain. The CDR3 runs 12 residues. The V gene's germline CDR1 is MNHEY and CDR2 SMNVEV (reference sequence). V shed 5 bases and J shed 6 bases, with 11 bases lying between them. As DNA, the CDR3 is TGTGCCAGCAGTCCTAACTTCTCCGAGCAGTACTTC. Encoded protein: CASSPNFSEQYF.

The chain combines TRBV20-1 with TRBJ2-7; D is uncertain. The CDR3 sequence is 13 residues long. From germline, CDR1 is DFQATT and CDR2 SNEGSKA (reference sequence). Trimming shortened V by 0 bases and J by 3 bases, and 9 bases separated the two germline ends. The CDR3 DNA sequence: TGCAGTGCTAGAGAAGGTCATCTCTACGAGCAGTACTTC. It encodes CSAREGHLYEQYF.